The clone carrying this T cell receptor (beta chain) was observed at least ten times. The sample belongs to a study of blood T cell repertoires in COVID-19. Study as a whole: The samples span acute and convalescent COVID-19 from the United States, Italy and Spain.

Germline V gene lookup returns CDR1 SGHDN and CDR2 FVKESK. The CDR3 totals 14 residues. Between the trimmed V and J ends, which lost 4 bases and 9 bases, there was a span of 16 bases. Only in-frame clones appear in the TCRdb table, and some are missing; sequencing was by immunoSEQ multiplex PCR. The sample includes around 110,000 clones, about nine tenths seen only once; the top ten take roughly 1.9%. The specimen was peripheral blood. The TCR sequence derives from a human donor with active COVID-19. The donor label of this sample is uncertain. This chain joins TRBV14 and TRBJ2-1, with unresolved D. CDR3 nucleotide sequence: TGTGCCAGCAGCCCAATGGGCAGGTGGTCTGAGCAGTTCTTC. Translating gives CASSPMGRWSEQFF.